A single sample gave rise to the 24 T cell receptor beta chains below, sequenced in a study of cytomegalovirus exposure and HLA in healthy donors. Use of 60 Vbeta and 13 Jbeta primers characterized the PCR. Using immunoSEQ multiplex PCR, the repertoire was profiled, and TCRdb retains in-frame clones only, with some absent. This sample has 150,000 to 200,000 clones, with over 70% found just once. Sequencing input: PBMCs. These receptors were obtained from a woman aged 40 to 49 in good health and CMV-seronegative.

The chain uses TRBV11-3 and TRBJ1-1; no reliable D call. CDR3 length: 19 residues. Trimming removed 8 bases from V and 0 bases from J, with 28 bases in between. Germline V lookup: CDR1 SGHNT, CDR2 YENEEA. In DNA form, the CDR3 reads TGTGCCAGCCCACCGCGACAATTCCCCAATTCCTTCATGAACACTGAAGCTTTCTTT. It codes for CASPPRQFPNSFMNTEAFF.

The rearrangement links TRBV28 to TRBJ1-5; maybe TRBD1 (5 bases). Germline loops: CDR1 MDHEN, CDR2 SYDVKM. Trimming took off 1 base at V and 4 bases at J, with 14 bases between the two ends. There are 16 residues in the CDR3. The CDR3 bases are TGTGCCAGCAGTTTATCCAAGGGTAGGGGAAATCAGCCCCAGCATTTT. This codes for CASSLSKGRGNQPQHF.

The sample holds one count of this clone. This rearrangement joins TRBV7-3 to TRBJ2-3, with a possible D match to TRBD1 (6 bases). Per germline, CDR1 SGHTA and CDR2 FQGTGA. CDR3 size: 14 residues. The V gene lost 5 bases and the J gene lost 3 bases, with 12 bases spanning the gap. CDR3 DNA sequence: TGTGCCAGCAGCCAAACGGGGACAACAGATACGCAGTATTTT. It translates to CASSQTGTTDTQYF. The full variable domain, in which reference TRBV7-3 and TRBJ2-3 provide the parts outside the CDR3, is GAGVSQTPSNKVTEKGKYVELRCDPISGHTALYWYRQSLGQGPEFLIYFQGTGAADDSGLPNDRFFAVRPEGSVSTLKIQRTERGDSAVYLCASSQTGTTDTQYFGPGTRLTVL.

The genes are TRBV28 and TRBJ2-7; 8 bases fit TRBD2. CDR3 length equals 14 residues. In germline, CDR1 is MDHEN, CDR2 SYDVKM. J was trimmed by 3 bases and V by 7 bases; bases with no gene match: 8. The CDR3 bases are TGTGCCAGCACTCGAAGCGGGGGTAACTACGAGCAGTACTTC. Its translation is CASTRSGGNYEQYF. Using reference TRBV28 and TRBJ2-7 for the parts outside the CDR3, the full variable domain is DVKVTQSSRYLVKRTGEKVFLECVQDMDHENMFWYRQDPGLGLRLIYFSYDVKMKEKGDIPEGYSVSREKKERFSLILESASTNQTSMYLCASTRSGGNYEQYFGPGTRLTVT.

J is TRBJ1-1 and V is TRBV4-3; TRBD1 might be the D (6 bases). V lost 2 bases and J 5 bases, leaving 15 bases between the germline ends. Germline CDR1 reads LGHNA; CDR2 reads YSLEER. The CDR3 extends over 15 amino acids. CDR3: CASSQTKTGWTEAFF. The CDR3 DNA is TGCGCCAGCAGCCAAACCAAGACAGGTTGGACTGAAGCTTTCTTT.

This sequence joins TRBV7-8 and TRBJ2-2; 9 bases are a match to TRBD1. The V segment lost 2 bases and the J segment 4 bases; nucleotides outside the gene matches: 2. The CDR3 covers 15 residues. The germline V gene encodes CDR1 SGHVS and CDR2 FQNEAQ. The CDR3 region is CASSLNRGPTGELFF. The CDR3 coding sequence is TGTGCCAGCAGCTTAAACAGGGGGCCCACCGGGGAGCTGTTTTTT.

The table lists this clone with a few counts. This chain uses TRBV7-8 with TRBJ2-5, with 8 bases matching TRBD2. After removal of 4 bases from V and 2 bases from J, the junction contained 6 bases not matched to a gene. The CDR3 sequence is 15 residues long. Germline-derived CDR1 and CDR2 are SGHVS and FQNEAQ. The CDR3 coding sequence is TGTGCCAGCAGCTATAGCGGGATAAGACAAGAGACCCAGTACTTC. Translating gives CASSYSGIRQETQYF.

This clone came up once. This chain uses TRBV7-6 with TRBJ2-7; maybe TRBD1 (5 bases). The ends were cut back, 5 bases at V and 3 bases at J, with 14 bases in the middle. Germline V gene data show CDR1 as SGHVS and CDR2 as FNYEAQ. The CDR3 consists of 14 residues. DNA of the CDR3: TGTGCCAGCAGCCTAGAACAGGCCAACTACGAGCAGTACTTC. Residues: CASSLEQANYEQYF.

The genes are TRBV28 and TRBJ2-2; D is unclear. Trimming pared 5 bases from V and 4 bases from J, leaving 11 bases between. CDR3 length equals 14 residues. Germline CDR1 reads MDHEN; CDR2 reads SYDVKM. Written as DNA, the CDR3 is TGTGCCAGCAGTCCCTTTGAGTCCACCGGGGAGCTGTTTTTT. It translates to CASSPFESTGELFF. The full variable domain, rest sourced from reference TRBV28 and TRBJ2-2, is DVKVTQSSRYLVKRTGEKVFLECVQDMDHENMFWYRQDPGLGLRLIYFSYDVKMKEKGDIPEGYSVSREKKERFSLILESASTNQTSMYLCASSPFESTGELFFGEGSRLTVL.

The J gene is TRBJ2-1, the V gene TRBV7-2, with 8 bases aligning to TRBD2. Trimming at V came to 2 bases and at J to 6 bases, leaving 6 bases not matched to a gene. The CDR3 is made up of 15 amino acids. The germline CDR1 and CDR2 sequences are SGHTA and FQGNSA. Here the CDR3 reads CASSLLEREFNEQFF. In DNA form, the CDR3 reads TGTGCCAGCAGCTTATTAGAGCGGGAGTTCAATGAGCAGTTCTTC.

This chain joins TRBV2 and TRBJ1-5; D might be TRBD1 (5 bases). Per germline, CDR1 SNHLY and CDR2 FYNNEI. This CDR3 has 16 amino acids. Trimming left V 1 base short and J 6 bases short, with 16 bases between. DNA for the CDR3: TGTGCCAGCAGTGAAGAAGGGCGTCAGGGAAGTCAGCCCCAGCATTTT. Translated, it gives CASSEEGRQGSQPQHF.

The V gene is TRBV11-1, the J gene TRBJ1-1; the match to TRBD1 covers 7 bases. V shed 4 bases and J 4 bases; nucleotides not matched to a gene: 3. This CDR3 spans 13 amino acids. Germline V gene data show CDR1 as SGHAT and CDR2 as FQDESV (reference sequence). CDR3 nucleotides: TGTGCCAGCAGCTCCCACAGGGGCACTGAAGCTTTCTTT. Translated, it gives CASSSHRGTEAFF.

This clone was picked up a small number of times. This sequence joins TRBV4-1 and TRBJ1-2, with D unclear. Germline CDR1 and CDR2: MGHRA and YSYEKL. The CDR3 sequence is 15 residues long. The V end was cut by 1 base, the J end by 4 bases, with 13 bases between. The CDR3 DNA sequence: TGCGCCAGCAGCCAAGTAGCGGAGCAGGTCTATGGCTACACCTTC. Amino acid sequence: CASSQVAEQVYGYTF.

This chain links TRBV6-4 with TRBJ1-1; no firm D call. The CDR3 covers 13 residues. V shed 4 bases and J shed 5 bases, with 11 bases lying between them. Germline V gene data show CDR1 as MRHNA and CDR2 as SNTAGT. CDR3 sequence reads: CASSVGEATEAFF. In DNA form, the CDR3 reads TGTGCCAGCAGTGTCGGGGAGGCGACTGAAGCTTTCTTT.

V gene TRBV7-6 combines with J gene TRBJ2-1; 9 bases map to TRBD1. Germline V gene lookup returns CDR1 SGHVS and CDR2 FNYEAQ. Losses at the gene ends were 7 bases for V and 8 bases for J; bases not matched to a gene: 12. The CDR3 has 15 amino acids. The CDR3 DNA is TGTGCCAGCACGACCCCGGGACAGGGCTCATATGAGCAGTTCTTC. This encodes CASTTPGQGSYEQFF.

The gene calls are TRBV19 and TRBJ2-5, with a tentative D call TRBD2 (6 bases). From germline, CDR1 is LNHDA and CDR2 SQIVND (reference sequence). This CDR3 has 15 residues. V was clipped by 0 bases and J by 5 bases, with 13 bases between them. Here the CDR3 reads CASSIDTGAGETQYF. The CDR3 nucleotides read TGTGCCAGTAGTATAGATACGGGAGCTGGGGAGACCCAGTACTTC.

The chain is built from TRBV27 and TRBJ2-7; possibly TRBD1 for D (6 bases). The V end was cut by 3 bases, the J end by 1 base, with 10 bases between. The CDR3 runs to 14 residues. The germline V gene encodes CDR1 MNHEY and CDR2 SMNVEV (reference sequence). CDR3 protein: CASSLGHRSYEQYF. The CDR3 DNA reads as TGTGCCAGCAGTTTGGGACACCGTTCCTACGAGCAGTACTTC.

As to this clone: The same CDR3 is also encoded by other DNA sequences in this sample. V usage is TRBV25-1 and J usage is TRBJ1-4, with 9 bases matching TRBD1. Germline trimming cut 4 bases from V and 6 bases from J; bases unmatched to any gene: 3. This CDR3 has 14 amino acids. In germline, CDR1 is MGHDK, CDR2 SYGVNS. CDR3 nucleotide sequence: TGTGCCAGCAGTGGCCGGGACAGGGATGAAAAACTGTTTTTT. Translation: CASSGRDRDEKLFF.

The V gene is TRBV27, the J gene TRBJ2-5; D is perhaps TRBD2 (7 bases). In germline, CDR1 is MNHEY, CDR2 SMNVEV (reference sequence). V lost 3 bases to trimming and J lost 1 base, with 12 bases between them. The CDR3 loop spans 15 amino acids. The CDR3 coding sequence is TGTGCCAGCAGTTTGCTCGGGGGGCCCCAAGAGACCCAGTACTTC. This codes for CASSLLGGPQETQYF.

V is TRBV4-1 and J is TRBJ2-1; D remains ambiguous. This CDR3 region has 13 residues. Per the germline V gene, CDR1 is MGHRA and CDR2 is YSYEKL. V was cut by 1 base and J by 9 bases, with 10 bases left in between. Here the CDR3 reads CASSQVSASEQFF. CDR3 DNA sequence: TGCGCCAGCAGCCAAGTCTCTGCGAGTGAGCAGTTCTTC.

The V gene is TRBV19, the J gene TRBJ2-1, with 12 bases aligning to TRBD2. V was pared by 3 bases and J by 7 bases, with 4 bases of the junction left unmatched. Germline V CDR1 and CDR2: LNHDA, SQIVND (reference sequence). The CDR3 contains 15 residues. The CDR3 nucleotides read TGTGCCAGTAGTATTGGGCTAGCGGGAGGGAATGAGCAGTTCTTC. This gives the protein CASSIGLAGGNEQFF.

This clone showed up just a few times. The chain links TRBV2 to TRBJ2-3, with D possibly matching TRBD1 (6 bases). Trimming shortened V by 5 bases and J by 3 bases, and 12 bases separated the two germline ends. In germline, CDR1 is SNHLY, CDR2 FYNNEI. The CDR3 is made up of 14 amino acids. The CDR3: CASSPPQGTDTQYF. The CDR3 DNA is TGTGCCAGCAGTCCACCACAGGGAACAGATACGCAGTATTTT.

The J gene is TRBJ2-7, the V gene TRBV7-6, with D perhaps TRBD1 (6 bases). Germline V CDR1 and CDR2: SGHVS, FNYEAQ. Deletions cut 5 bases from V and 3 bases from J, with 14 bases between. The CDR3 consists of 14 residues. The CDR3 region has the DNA TGTGCCAGCAGCCCAGGGGCAGAGAGCTACGAGCAGTACTTC. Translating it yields CASSPGAESYEQYF.

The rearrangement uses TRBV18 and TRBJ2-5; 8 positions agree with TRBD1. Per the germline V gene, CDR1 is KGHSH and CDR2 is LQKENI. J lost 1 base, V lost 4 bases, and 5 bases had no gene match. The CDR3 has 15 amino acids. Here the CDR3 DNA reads TGTGCCAGCTCACGGTCCGGACAGGGCCAAGAGACCCAGTACTTC. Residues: CASSRSGQGQETQYF.